Below are 12 T cell receptor beta chains sequenced from a single sample in a study of cytomegalovirus exposure and HLA in healthy donors. Profiling relied on immunoSEQ multiplex PCR, and the TCRdb table lists in-frame clones only, not all of them. The sample records about 360,000 clones, 80% to 90% being singletons. Sequencing was carried out using PBMCs. These receptors all stem from a woman under 30 in good health and CMV-seronegative.

The genes are TRBV19 and TRBJ1-2; D remains ambiguous. Trimming took 1 base from V and 7 from J, leaving 4 bases between them. CDR3 length: 11 amino acids. The germline CDR1 and CDR2 sequences are LNHDA and SQIVND (reference sequence). For the CDR3, the DNA is TGTGCCAGTAGTATAGGGCTTGGCTACACCTTC. Its protein product is CASSIGLGYTF.

The V gene is TRBV5-6, the J gene TRBJ2-1, with TRBD2 as a possible D gene (6 bases). The CDR3 is 16 residues long. Per the germline V gene, CDR1 is SGHDT and CDR2 is YYEEEE. V lost 5 bases, J lost 0 bases, and 15 bases lay in between. The CDR3 DNA sequence: TGTGCCAGCAGAGGGACTTTTCCAAGCTCCTACAATGAGCAGTTCTTC. Protein sequence: CASRGTFPSSYNEQFF.

The rearrangement uses TRBV20-1 and TRBJ1-3; D ambiguous. Germline CDR1 is DFQATT and CDR2 is SNEGSKA (reference sequence). The CDR3 loop spans 11 amino acids. V was trimmed by 6 bases and J by 5 bases, leaving 8 bases between them. CDR3 sequence: CSAEQRNTIYF. The CDR3 DNA follows: TGCAGTGCGGAACAGAGAAACACCATATATTTT.

On this clone: An end of the junction differs from the germline gene, which may be a read error. V gene TRBV2 combines with J gene TRBJ2-7; a weak D match, TRBD2 (6 bases). Looked up from germline, CDR1 is SNHLY and CDR2 is FYNNEI. The CDR3 is 11 residues long. The CDR3: CASSEGLADRF. The CDR3 DNA reads TGTGCCAGCAGTGAGGGATTAGCGGACCGCTTC.

V is TRBV7-9 and J is TRBJ2-3; 7 bases are a match to TRBD1. Losses at the gene ends were 4 bases for V and 4 bases for J; bases not matched to a gene: 8. Germline V gives CDR1 SEHNR, CDR2 FQNEAQ (reference sequence). This CDR3 has 15 amino acids. DNA of the CDR3: TGTGCCAGCAGCTACAGGGGCCGTCTGGCAGATACGCAGTATTTT. This codes for CASSYRGRLADTQYF.

The V and J genes are TRBV19 and TRBJ2-1; 8 positions agree with TRBD2. CDR1 is LNHDA and CDR2 is SQIVND in the germline V gene (reference sequence). V lost 7 bases and J lost 2; bases outside the gene matches: 16. CDR3 length equals 18 residues. The CDR3 loop reads CASTPRPISGSTYNEQFF. CDR3 nucleotides: TGTGCCAGTACCCCACGGCCTATAAGCGGGAGCACCTACAATGAGCAGTTCTTC.

The chain carries TRBV27 and TRBJ2-7; 11 bases align to TRBD2. CDR1 MNHEY and CDR2 SMNVEV come from the germline V gene (reference sequence). The J segment lost 3 bases and the V segment lost 4 bases, leaving 2 bases of the junction unmatched. The length of the CDR3 is 14 residues. The CDR3 bases are TGTGCCAGCAGTTCCGGGACTAGCGGCTACGAGCAGTACTTC. Translation: CASSSGTSGYEQYF.

This rearrangement joins TRBV2 to TRBJ2-7; 12 bases line up with TRBD1. CDR3 length: 13 amino acids. With 7 bases clipped from V and 6 bases from J, the junction kept 4 bases outside the gene matches. CDR1 and CDR2 from the germline V gene are SNHLY and FYNNEI. CDR3 coding DNA: TGTGCCAGCACGGGACAGGGGGCTTTCGAGCAGTACTTC. Its translation: CASTGQGAFEQYF.

This rearrangement joins TRBV30 to TRBJ2-1; 12 bases align to TRBD2. Germline CDR1 GTSNPN, CDR2 SVGIG (reference sequence). The CDR3 has 19 residues. V trimming: 0 bases; J trimming: 2 bases; junction bases outside the gene matches: 11. CDR3 coding DNA: TGTGCCTGGAGTGTACTGCTAGCGGGAGGGCCAAGGGCCTACAATGAGCAGTTCTTC. Translating it yields CAWSVLLAGGPRAYNEQFF.

The V and J genes are TRBV11-2 and TRBJ1-3; no firm D call. V was trimmed by 0 bases and J by 2 bases, leaving 8 bases between them. The CDR3 covers 15 residues. The germline gives CDR1 SGHAT, CDR2 FQNNGV. The CDR3 is CASSLDPGAGNTIYF. In nucleotides, the CDR3 is TGTGCCAGCAGCTTAGATCCGGGAGCTGGAAACACCATATATTTT.

The chain has TRBV14 and TRBJ2-2, with D possibly matching TRBD1 (5 bases). Germline-derived CDR1 and CDR2 are SGHDN and FVKESK. This CDR3 is 15 amino acids long. V lost 0 bases and J 0 bases, leaving 5 bases between the germline ends. CDR3 region: CASSQDRANTGELFF. The CDR3 DNA reads as TGTGCCAGCAGCCAAGACAGGGCGAACACCGGGGAGCTGTTTTTT.

V usage is TRBV19 and J usage is TRBJ2-3; TRBD2 might be the D (6 bases). V was trimmed by 6 bases and J by 2 bases, leaving 15 bases between them. From germline, CDR1 is LNHDA and CDR2 SQIVND (reference sequence). The CDR3 runs 15 residues. For the CDR3, the DNA is TGTGCCAGTAGGCCCCCTAGCGATCTCACAGATACGCAGTATTTT. Its translation is CASRPPSDLTDTQYF.